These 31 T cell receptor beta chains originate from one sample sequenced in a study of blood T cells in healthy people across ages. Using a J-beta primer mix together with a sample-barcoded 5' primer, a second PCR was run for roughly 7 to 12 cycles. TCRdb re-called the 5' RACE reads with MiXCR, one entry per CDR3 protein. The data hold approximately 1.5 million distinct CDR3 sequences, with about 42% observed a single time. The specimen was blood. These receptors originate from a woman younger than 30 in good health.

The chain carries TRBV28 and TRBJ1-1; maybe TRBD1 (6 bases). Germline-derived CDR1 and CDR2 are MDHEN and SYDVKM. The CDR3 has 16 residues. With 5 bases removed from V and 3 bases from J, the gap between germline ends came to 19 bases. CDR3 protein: CASSRRDGGRDTEAFF. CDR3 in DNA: TGTGCCAGCAGTCGGCGCGATGGGGGCAGAGACACTGAAGCTTTCTTT.

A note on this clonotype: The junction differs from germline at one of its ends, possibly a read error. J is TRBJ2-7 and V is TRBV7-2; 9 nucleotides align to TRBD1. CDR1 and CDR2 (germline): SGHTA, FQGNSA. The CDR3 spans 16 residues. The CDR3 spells CACSSGQGTYSYEQYF. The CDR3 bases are TGTGCCTGCAGCTCCGGACAGGGGACATACTCCTACGAGCAGTACTTC.

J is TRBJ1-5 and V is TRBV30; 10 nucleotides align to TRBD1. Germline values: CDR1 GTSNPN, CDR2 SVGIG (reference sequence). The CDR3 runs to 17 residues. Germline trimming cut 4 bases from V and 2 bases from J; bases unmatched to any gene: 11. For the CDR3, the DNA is TGTGCCTGGAAGCCCCGGGACAGGGGTTTCGGCAATCAGCCCCAGCATTTT. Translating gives CAWKPRDRGFGNQPQHF. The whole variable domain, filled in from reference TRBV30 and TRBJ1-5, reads SQTIHQWPATLVQPVGSPLSLECTVEGTSNPNLYWYRQAAGRGLQLLFYSVGIGQISSEVPQNLSASRPQDRQFILSSKKLLLSDSGFYLCAWKPRDRGFGNQPQHFGDGTRLSIL.

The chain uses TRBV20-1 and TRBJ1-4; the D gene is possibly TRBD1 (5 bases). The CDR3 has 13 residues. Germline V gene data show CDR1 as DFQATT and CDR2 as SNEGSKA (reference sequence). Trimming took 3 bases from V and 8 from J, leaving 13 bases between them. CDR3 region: CSASIGEWEKLFF. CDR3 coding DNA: TGCAGTGCTAGTATAGGGGAGTGGGAAAAACTGTTTTTT.

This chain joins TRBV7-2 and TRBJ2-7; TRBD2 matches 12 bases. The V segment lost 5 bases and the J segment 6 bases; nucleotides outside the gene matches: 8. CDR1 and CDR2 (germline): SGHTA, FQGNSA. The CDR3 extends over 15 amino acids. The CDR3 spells CASSPRTSGTGEQYF. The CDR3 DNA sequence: TGTGCCAGCAGCCCTAGGACTAGCGGGACTGGCGAGCAGTACTTC.

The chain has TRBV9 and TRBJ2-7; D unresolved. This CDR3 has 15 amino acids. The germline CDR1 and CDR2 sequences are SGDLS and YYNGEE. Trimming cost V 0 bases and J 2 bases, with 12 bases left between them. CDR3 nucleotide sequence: TGTGCCAGCAGCGTAGCGGCAGGAGAAACCTACGAGCAGTACTTC. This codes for CASSVAAGETYEQYF.

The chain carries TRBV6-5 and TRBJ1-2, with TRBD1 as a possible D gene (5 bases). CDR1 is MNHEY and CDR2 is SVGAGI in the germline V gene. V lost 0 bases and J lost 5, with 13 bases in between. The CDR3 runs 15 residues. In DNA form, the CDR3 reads TGTGCCAGCAGTTACTCGAGGTTGGGGGGATATGGCTACACCTTC. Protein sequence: CASSYSRLGGYGYTF.

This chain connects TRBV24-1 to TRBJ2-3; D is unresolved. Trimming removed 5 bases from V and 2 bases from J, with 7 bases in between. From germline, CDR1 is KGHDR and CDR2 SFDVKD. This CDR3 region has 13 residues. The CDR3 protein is CATSGASTDTQYF. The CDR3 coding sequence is TGTGCCACCAGTGGGGCCTCCACAGATACGCAGTATTTT.

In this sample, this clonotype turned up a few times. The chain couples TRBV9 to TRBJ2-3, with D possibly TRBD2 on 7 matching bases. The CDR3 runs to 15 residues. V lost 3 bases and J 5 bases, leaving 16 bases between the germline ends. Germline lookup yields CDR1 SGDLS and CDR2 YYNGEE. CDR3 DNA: TGTGCCAGCAGCGCCGCCTGGGGGGGCAAAGATACGCAGTATTTT. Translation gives CASSAAWGGKDTQYF.

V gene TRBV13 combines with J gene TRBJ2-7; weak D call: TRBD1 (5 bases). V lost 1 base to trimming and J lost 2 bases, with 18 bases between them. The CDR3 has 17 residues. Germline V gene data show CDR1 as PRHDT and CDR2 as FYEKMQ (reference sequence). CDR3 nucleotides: TGTGCCAGCAGCTTAGACCAGGGTGAGAGACGGGCCTACGAGCAGTACTTC. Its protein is CASSLDQGERRAYEQYF.

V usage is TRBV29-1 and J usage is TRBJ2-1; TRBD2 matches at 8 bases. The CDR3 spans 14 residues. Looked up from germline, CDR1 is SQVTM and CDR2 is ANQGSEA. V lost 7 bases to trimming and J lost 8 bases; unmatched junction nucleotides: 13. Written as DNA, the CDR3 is TGCAGCGCCCCTGATACGGGGGGGCTTGATGAGCAGTTCTTC. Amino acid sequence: CSAPDTGGLDEQFF.

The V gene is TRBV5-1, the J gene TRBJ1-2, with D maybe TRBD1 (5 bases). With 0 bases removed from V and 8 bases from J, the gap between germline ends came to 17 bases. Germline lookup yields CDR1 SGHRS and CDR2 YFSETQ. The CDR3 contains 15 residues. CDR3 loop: CASSLVIRDDTGYTF. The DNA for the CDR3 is TGCGCCAGCAGCTTGGTGATACGGGACGACACAGGCTACACCTTC.

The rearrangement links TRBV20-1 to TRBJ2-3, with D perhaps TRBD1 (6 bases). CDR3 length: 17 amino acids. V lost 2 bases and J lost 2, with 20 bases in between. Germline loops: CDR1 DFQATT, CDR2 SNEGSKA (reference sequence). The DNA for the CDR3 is TGCAGTGCTAGATTCCCCTGGGGGCAGGGGACCACAGATACGCAGTATTTT. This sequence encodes CSARFPWGQGTTDTQYF.

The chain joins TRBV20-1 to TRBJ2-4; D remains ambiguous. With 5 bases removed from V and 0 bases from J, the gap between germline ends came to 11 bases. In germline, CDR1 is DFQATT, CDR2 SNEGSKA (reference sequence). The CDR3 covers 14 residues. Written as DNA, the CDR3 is TGCAGTGCTCCACATATACTAGCCAAAAACATTCAGTACTTC. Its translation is CSAPHILAKNIQYF.

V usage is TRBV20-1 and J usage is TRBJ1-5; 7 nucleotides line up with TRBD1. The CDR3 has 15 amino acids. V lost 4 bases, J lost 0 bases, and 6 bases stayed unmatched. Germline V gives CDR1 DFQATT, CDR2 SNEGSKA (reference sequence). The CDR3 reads CSATTGIYSNQPQHF. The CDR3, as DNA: TGCAGTGCTACGACAGGGATATATAGCAATCAGCCCCAGCATTTT.

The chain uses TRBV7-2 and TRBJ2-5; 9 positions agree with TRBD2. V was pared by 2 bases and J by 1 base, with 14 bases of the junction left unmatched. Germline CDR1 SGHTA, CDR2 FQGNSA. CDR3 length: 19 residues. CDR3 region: CASSLITPWVAGVQETQYF. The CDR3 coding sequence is TGTGCCAGCAGCTTAATTACTCCCTGGGTAGCGGGGGTCCAAGAGACCCAGTACTTC.

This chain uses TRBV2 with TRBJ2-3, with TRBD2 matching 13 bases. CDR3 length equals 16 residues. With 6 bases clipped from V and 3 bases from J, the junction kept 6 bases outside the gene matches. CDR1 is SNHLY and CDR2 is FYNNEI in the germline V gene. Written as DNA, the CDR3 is TGTGCCAGCAGCGATGTGGGACTAGCGGGGACAGATACGCAGTATTTT. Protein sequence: CASSDVGLAGTDTQYF.

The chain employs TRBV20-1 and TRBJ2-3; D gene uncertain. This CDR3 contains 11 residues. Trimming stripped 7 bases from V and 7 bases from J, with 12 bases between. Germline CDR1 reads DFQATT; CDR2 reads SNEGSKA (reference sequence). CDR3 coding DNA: TGCAGTGTAGGTTCCACTTATACGCAGTATTTT. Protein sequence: CSVGSTYTQYF.

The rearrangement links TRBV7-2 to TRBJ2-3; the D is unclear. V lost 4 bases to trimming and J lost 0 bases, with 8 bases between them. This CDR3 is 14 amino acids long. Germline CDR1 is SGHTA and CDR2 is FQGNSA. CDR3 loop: CASSSRASTDTQYF. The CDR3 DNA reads TGTGCCAGCAGCTCCCGCGCTAGCACAGATACGCAGTATTTT.

For the CDR3, the DNA is TGCGCCAGCAGCTCCCCTCTAGCGGGACAAGAGACCCAGTTCTTC. It is translated as CASSSPLAGQETQFF. The rearrangement links TRBV5-1 to TRBJ2-5; TRBD2 aligns across 9 bases. The better agreement between TRBJ2-1 and the DNA end casts doubt on the J call. CDR3 length: 15 amino acids. From germline, CDR1 is SGHRS and CDR2 YFSETQ.

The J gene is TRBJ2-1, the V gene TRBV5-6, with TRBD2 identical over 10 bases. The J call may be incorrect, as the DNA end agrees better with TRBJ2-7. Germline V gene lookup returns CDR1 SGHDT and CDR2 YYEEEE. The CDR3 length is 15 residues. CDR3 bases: TGTGCCAGCAGCTGTGACCCTAGCGGGAGCTACGAGCAGTACTTC. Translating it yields CASSCDPSGSYEQYF.

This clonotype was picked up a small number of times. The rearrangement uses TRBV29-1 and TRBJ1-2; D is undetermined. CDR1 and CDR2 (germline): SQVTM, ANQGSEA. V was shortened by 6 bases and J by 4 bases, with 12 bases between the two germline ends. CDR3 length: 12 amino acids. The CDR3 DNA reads TGCAGCGTCGTGCTGGGAGGCTATGGCTACACCTTC. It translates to CSVVLGGYGYTF.

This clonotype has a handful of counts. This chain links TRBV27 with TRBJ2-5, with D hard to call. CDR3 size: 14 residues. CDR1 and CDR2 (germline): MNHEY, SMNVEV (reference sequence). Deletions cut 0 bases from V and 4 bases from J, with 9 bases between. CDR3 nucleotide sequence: TGTGCCAGCAGTTTATCCGCGCTTGGAGAGACCCAGTACTTC. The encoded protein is CASSLSALGETQYF.

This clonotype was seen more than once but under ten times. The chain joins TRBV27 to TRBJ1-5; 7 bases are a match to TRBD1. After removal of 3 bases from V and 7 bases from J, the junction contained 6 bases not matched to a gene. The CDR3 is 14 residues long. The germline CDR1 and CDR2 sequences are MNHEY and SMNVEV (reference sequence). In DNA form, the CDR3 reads TGTGCCAGCAGTTTGAGGGGGCTGGGGCAGCCCCAGCATTTT. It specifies CASSLRGLGQPQHF.

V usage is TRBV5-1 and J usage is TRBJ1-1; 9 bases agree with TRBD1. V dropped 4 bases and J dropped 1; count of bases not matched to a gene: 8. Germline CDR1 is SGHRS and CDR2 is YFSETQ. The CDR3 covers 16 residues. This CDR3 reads CASSPDRGHQNTEAFF. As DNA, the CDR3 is TGCGCCAGCAGCCCGGACAGGGGTCACCAGAACACTGAAGCTTTCTTT.

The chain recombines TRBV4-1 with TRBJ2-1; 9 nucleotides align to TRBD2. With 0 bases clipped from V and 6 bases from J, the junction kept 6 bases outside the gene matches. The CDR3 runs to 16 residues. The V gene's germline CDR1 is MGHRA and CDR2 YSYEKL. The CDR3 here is CASSQDGGRASNEQFF. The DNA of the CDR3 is TGCGCCAGCAGCCAAGACGGCGGGAGGGCGAGCAATGAGCAGTTCTTC.

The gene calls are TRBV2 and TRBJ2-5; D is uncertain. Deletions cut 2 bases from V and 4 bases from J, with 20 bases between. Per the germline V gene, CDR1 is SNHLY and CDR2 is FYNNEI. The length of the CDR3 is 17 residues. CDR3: CASSESHWPERAETQYF. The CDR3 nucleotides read TGTGCCAGCAGTGAATCCCACTGGCCCGAGCGTGCAGAGACCCAGTACTTC.

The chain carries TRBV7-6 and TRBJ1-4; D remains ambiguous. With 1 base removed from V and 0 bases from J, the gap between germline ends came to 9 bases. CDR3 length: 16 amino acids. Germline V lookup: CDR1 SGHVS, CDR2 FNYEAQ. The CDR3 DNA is TGTGCCAGCAGCTTAGTACAGTTTGCAACTAATGAAAAACTGTTTTTT. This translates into CASSLVQFATNEKLFF.

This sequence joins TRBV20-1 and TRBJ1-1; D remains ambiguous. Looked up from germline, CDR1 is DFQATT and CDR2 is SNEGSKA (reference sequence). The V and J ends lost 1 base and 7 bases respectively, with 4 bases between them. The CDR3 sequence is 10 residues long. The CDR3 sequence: CSARVGEAFF. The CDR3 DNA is TGCAGTGCTAGAGTGGGTGAAGCTTTCTTT.

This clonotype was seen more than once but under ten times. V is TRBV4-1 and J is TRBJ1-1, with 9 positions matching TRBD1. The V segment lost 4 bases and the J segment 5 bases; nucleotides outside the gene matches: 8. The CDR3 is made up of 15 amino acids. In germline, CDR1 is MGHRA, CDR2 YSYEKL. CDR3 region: CASSPAGTGRTEAFF. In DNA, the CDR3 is TGCGCCAGCAGCCCAGCGGGGACAGGGAGGACTGAAGCTTTCTTT.

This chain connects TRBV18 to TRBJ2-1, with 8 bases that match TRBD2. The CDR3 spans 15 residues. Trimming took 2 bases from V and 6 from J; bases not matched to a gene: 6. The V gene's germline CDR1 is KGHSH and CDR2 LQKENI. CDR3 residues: CASSPNSGSINEQFF. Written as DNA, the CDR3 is TGTGCCAGCTCACCAAACAGCGGGAGTATCAATGAGCAGTTCTTC.